This T cell receptor beta chain was profiled in a study of identical twins (TCRdb year 2016). Background for the entire study: To test whether fetal clonotypes persist, this study deep-sequenced TCR alpha and beta repertoires from monozygotic twins, from unrelated adults of various ages, and from cord blood. To rule out contamination, the twin experiments were replicated at different times with different library preparation protocols. The full study reports these points: The excess sharing between twins in beta out-of-frame sequences was weaker because fewer shared sequences reduced the signal-to-noise ratio. Zero-insertion analyses could be partly confounded by invariant T cells such as MAIT and iNKT, although diverse VJ usage argued against such confounding for most clonotypes. Compared with coincidental sharing between unrelated individuals, out-of-frame TCR alpha sequences shared between twins had an excess of sequences with low generation probability. Because the same donors could not be followed over many years, the conclusions depended on cross-sectional statistical analysis. Abundant cord blood beta clonotypes had fewer insertions, young adult naive repertoires showed a similar but weaker trend, and memory repertoires showed no such trend. Recombination models systematically underestimated out-of-frame TCR alpha sharing in monozygotic twins but agreed with sharing between unrelated individuals.

Only healthy Caucasian donors were included. To prepare the library, 5' RACE was applied. TCRdb names Illumina HiSeq 2000 as the instrument used. A universal primer binding site was introduced by template switching, and a unique molecular identifier was present in the final cDNA, enabling accurate counting of TCR cDNA molecules. Specific primers in the conserved constant-segment region were used to synthesize first-strand cDNA for the TCR alpha and beta chains. Each cDNA library was double barcoded, with a SMART-Mk sample barcode plus Illumina barcodes, to control for contamination. Two successive PCR steps introduced TruSeq adapter sequences along with Illumina sample barcodes. Sequencing of the TCR alpha and beta cDNA libraries was done on the Illumina HiSeq platform using custom primers. As for how the authors treated the data: MiGEC processed the raw reads to extract unique molecular identifiers, while MiXCR was used to determine the CDR3 positions. Recombination models were inferred per individual with the repgenHMM and IGoR tools using an EM algorithm. Shared clonotypes were analyzed with the tcR package in R, and sharing was normalized by the product of cloneset sizes. Out-of-frame nonproductive sequences were analyzed to study raw recombination free of thymic and clonal selection effects. In TCRdb, the public reads were trimmed at Q25 with fastp and aligned with MiXCR, with productive beta chains retained. When rows share a CDR3 protein, they turn into one entry using the most common DNA and genes. The V and J calls shown here were made by TCRdb, not taken from the authors' results. Present in this sample are around 1.7 million distinct CDR3 sequences, about 31% of which were seen just once. The ten largest clonotypes hold 0.25% to 0.3% of the sample.

The CDR3 holds 14 amino acids from the cysteine to the phenylalanine. Only the CDR3 DNA is retained, 42 bases long and in frame from the first base. Unmatched junction bases come to 6, with V trimmed by 6 bases and J by 1 base. CDR1 and CDR2 are read off the germline V gene (reference sequence) as DFQATT and SNEGSKA. About this clonotype: No antigen is known for it. The input lacks base qualities; no much larger clone sits a single base away.

The chain uses TRBV20-1 and TRBJ2-1, and 7 junction bases match TRBD2. Sequencing was performed on cord blood. This sequence originates from a newborn girl in good health. The CDR3 protein sequence reads: CSAGIAGSYNEQFF. The sequenced DNA: TGCAGTGCAGGAATAGCGGGTTCCTACAATGAGCAGTTCTTC.